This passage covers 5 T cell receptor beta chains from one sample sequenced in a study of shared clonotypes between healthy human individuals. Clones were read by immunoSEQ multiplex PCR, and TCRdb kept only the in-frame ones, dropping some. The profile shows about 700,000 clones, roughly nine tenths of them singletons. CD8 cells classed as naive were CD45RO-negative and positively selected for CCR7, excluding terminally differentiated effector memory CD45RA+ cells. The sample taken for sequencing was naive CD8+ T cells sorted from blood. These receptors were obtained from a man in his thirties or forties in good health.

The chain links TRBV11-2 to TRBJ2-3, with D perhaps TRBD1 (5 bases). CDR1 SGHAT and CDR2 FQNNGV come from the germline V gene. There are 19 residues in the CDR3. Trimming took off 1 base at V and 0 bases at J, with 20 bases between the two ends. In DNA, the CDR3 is TGTGCCAGCAGCTTAGTGTTACCAGGGCTGATAGTGAGCACAGATACGCAGTATTTT. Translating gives CASSLVLPGLIVSTDTQYF.

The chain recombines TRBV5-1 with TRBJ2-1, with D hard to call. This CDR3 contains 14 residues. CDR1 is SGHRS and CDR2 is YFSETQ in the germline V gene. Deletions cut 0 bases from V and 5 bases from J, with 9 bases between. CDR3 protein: CASSLADPNNEQFF. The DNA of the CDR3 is TGCGCCAGCAGCTTGGCCGACCCGAACAATGAGCAGTTCTTC.

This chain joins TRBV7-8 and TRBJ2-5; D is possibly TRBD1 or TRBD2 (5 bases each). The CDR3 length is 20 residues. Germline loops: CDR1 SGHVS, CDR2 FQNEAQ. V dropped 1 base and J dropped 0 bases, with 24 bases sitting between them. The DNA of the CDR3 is TGTGCCAGCAGCTTAGGTCCATTTTTGGGGGACCTTAGGTACCAAGAGACCCAGTACTTC. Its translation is CASSLGPFLGDLRYQETQYF.

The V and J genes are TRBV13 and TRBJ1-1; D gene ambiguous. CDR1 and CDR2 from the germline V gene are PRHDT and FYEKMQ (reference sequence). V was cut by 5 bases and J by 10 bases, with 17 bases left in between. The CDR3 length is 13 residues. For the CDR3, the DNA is TGTGCCAGCAGCCCCGGTATTGGGATTGGAGCTTTCTTT. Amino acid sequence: CASSPGIGIGAFF.

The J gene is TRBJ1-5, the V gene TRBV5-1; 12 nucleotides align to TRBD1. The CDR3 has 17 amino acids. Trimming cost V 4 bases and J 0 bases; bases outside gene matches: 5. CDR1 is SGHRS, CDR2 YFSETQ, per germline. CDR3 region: CASSPGTGGLSNQPQHF. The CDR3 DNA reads TGCGCCAGCAGCCCTGGGACAGGGGGCCTTAGCAATCAGCCCCAGCATTTT. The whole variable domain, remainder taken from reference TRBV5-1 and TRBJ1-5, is KAGVTQTPRYLIKTRGQQVTLSCSPISGHRSVSWYQQTPGQGLQFLFEYFSETQRNKGNFPGRFSGRQFSNSRSEMNVSTLELGDSALYLCASSPGTGGLSNQPQHFGDGTRLSIL.